These 11 T cell receptor beta chains originate from one sample sequenced in a study of shared clonotypes between healthy human individuals. Using immunoSEQ multiplex PCR, the repertoire was profiled, and TCRdb retains in-frame clones only, with some absent. The table has about 480,000 clones, about 75% seen once. The sequencing sample was made of PBMCs. These receptors all stem from a woman between 35 and 50 years old in good health. Some clones in this sample may be carry-over from other donors' samples.

In regard to this clone: This same CDR3 is encoded by further DNA sequences in the sample. V and J are TRBV7-3 and TRBJ2-5; D tentatively reads TRBD1 or TRBD2 (5 bases each). V lost 5 bases to trimming and J lost 1 base, with 14 bases between them. The CDR3 totals 15 residues. Germline-derived CDR1 and CDR2 are SGHTA and FQGTGA. CDR3 in DNA: TGTGCCAGCAGCCCCCGTTTTGGGGGCCAAGAGACCCAGTACTTC. It is translated as CASSPRFGGQETQYF. Drawing the rest from reference TRBV7-3 and TRBJ2-5, the complete variable domain is GAGVSQTPSNKVTEKGKYVELRCDPISGHTALYWYRQSLGQGPEFLIYFQGTGAADDSGLPNDRFFAVRPEGSVSTLKIQRTERGDSAVYLCASSPRFGGQETQYFGPGTRLLVL.

This clone was detected once. The chain is built from TRBV2 and TRBJ2-3; 10 bases agree with TRBD1. With V trimmed by 6 bases and J by 1 base, 7 bases remained unmatched. Germline lookup yields CDR1 SNHLY and CDR2 FYNNEI. This CDR3 has 16 residues. The CDR3 sequence is CASSPGTGAGTDTQYF. CDR3 bases: TGTGCCAGCAGCCCCGGGACAGGGGCTGGCACAGATACGCAGTATTTT.

This clone was observed a few times. The chain employs TRBV5-1 and TRBJ2-5, with 9 bases lining up with TRBD1. V dropped 7 bases and J dropped 5; count of bases not matched to a gene: 9. Germline loops: CDR1 SGHRS, CDR2 YFSETQ. This CDR3 spans 14 amino acids. The CDR3 spells CASVGTGSSETQYF. The CDR3 nucleotides are TGCGCCAGCGTCGGGACAGGGTCATCCGAGACCCAGTACTTC.

CDR3 sequence reads: CASSGGRGNEKLFF. The CDR3 nucleotides read TGTGCCAGCAGTGGGGGCAGGGGAAATGAAAAACTGTTTTTT. The rearrangement uses TRBV2 and TRBJ1-4, with D possibly matching TRBD1 (6 bases). The V end was cut by 4 bases, the J end by 5 bases, with 11 bases between. Germline V lookup: CDR1 SNHLY, CDR2 FYNNEI. The CDR3 sequence is 14 residues long.

The chain has TRBV4-2 and TRBJ2-7, with 8 bases that match TRBD2. Per the germline V gene, CDR1 is LGHNA and CDR2 is YNFKEQ. The V segment lost 1 base and the J segment 2 bases; nucleotides outside the gene matches: 4. The CDR3 runs 15 residues. This CDR3 reads CASSQVLAGTYEQYF. CDR3 bases: TGTGCCAGCAGCCAAGTTCTAGCGGGCACCTACGAGCAGTACTTC.

The V and J genes are TRBV19 and TRBJ1-2, with 7 bases that match TRBD1. After removal of 1 base from V and 5 bases from J, the junction contained 4 bases not matched to a gene. The CDR3 has 14 residues. Germline V gene sequence: CDR1 LNHDA, CDR2 SQIVND (reference sequence). The CDR3 DNA reads TGTGCCAGTAGTATAGTGGCAGGGGGTTATGGCTACACCTTC. It specifies CASSIVAGGYGYTF.

This sequence joins TRBV5-1 and TRBJ2-2, with 9 bases matching TRBD2. Looked up from germline, CDR1 is SGHRS and CDR2 is YFSETQ. Trimming at V came to 0 bases and at J to 6 bases, leaving 18 bases not matched to a gene. The CDR3 has 20 residues. The CDR3 DNA is TGCGCCAGCAGCTTGGAGGGGGCTAGCGGGACCTACATCCTGGCCGGGGAGCTGTTTTTT. As protein: CASSLEGASGTYILAGELFF.

This clone was counted once. The J gene is TRBJ2-1, the V gene TRBV2; 8 nucleotides match TRBD2. Trimming removed 4 bases from V and 9 bases from J; junction bases left unmatched: 8. This CDR3 contains 14 residues. Germline V gene data show CDR1 as SNHLY and CDR2 as FYNNEI. CDR3 loop: CASSGLGLAVEQFF. The CDR3 coding sequence is TGTGCCAGCAGTGGACTCGGACTAGCCGTTGAGCAGTTCTTC.

The chain couples TRBV5-4 to TRBJ2-5, with unresolved D. The germline V and J ends were trimmed by 4 bases and 1 base, with 5 bases remaining between them. Per germline, CDR1 SGHNT and CDR2 YYREEE (reference sequence). The CDR3 is made up of 12 amino acids. The CDR3 region has the DNA TGTGCCAGCAGCACCCGCCAAGAGACCCAGTACTTC. Translated, it gives CASSTRQETQYF.

The rearrangement links TRBV5-1 to TRBJ2-7; unclear D gene. This CDR3 is 11 amino acids long. Germline CDR1 reads SGHRS; CDR2 reads YFSETQ. The V end was cut by 1 base, the J end by 5 bases, with 4 bases between. This chain's CDR3 is CASSLIDEQYF. The CDR3 DNA follows: TGCGCCAGCAGCTTGATTGACGAGCAGTACTTC.

V is TRBV19 and J is TRBJ1-1, with D possibly TRBD1 on 5 matching bases. Germline CDR1 reads LNHDA; CDR2 reads SQIVND (reference sequence). The V end was cut by 3 bases, the J end by 0 bases, with 14 bases between. The length of the CDR3 is 16 residues. The CDR3 region has the DNA TGTGCCAGTAGTATGTTACGGGGGAGTATGAACACTGAAGCTTTCTTT. It is translated as CASSMLRGSMNTEAFF.